This T cell receptor beta chain was sequenced for a study of blood T cell repertoires in COVID-19. CDR3 size: 15 residues. Deletions cut 4 bases from V and 4 bases from J, with 14 bases between. CDR1 SGHNT and CDR2 YYREEE come from the germline V gene (reference sequence). Sequenced by immunoSEQ multiplex PCR; TCRdb stores in-frame clones only, minus some. The data hold about 72,000 clones, with 82% observed a single time. The sample taken for sequencing was peripheral blood. The clonotype was recovered from a human donor in a cohort sampled during active COVID-19. The V and J genes are TRBV5-4 and TRBJ2-2; tentative D call: TRBD2 (6 bases). The CDR3 region has the DNA TGTGCCAGCAGCACCGGGAGAGTCCGCACCGGGGAGCTGTTTTTT. Amino acids: CASSTGRVRTGELFF.